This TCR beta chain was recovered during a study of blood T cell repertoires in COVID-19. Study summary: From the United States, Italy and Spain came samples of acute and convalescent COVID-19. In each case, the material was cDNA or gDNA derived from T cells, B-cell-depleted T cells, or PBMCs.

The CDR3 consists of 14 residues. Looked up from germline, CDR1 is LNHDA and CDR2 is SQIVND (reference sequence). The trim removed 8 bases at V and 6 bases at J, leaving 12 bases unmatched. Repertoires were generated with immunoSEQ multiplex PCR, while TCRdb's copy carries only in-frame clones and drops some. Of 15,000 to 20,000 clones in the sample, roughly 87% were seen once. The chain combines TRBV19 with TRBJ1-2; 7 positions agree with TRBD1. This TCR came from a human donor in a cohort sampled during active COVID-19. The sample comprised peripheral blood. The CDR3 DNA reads TGTGCCAGTGGGGGACAGCGCCAGAGGAATGGCTACACCTTC. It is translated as CASGGQRQRNGYTF. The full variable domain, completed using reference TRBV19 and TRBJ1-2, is DGGITQSPKYLFRKEGQNVTLSCEQNLNHDAMYWYRQDPGQGLRLIYYSQIVNDFQKGDIAEGYSVSREKKESFPLTVTSAQKNPTAFYLCASGGQRQRNGYTFGSGTRLTVV.